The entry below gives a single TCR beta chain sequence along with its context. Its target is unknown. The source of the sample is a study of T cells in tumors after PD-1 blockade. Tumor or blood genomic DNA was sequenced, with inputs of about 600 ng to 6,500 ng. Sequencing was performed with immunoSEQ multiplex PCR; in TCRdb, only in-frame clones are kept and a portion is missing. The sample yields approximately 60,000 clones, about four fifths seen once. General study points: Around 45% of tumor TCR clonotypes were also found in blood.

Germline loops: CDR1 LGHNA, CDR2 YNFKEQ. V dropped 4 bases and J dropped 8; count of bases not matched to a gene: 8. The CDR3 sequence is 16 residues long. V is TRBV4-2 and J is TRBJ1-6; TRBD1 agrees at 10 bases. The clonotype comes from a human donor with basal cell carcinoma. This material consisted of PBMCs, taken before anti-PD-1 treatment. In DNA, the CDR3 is TGTGCCAGCAGCCTCAGTCGGACAGGGGGGGATTCACCCCTCCACTTT. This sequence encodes CASSLSRTGGDSPLHF.